This is a list of T cell receptor beta chains from one sample in a study of T cell clonotyping in hematopoietic cell transplantation. Using immunoSEQ multiplex PCR, the repertoire was profiled, and TCRdb retains in-frame clones only, with some absent. The table records 35,000 to 50,000 clones, 75% to 90% of them present only once. The source material was peripheral blood mononuclear cells, sampled before stem cell transplant. The source is a man aged 55 to 70 with acute myeloid leukemia. Some clones in this sample may be carry-over from other donors' samples. Both conserved end residues are part of each CDR3.

v_call,cdr3_length,j_call,cdr3_aa
TRBV29-1,13,TRBJ2-5,CSVAGGLGETQYF
TRBV27,17,TRBJ2-1,CASSDPLTSGGIGEQFF
TRBV19,15,TRBJ2-7,CASSINDRGFDEQYF
TRBV28,12,TRBJ1-5,CASSSGTPTQHF
TRBV2,13,TRBJ1-2,CASSGPGGGGYTF
TRBV10-3,14,TRBJ2-7,CAISGQGAIYEQYF
TRBV4-1,16,TRBJ2-3,CASSYRLAGSTDTQYF
TRBV5-1,15,TRBJ2-7,CASSLDPAGVYEQYF
TRBV6-6,15,TRBJ1-1,CASSSLHGGGTEAFF
TRBV5-1,21,TRBJ2-6,CASSLWGPQQGATSGANVLTF
TRBV4-1,17,TRBJ2-3,CASSQEGLAGGTDTQYF
TRBV5-4,15,TRBJ1-1,CASSLRFGVNTEAFF
TRBV30,16,TRBJ2-6,CAWRRQGITGANVLTF
TRBV29-1,18,TRBJ2-1,CSVANRYTEGSSYNEQFF
TRBV28,14,TRBJ1-5,CASSPTGANQPQHF
TRBV2,16,TRBJ1-5,CASSENMAGGNQPQHF
TRBV7-9,13,TRBJ1-1,CASSLSGFPEAFF
TRBV19,18,TRBJ1-2,CASTQSTGTGSPTRGYTF
TRBV6-5,13,TRBJ1-1,CASSYTVNTEAFF
TRBV2,13,TRBJ2-7,CASKGGEPYEQYF